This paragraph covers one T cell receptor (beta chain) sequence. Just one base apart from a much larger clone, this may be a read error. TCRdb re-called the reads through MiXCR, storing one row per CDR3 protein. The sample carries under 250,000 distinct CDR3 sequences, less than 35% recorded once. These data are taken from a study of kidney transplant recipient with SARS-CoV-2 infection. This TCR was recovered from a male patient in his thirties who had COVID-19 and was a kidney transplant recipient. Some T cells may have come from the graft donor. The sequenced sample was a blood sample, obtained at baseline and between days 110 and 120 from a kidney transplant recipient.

CDR3 amino acids: CASSFSHESRRTYGYTF. The CDR3 region has the DNA TGTGCCAGCAGCTTTTCGCATGAATCTCGAAGGACCTATGGCTACACCTTC. The gene calls are TRBV7-6 and TRBJ1-2; D unclear. V gave up 3 bases and J gave up 4 bases, with 21 bases separating them. Germline CDR1 is SGHVS and CDR2 is FNYEAQ. The CDR3 has 17 residues.